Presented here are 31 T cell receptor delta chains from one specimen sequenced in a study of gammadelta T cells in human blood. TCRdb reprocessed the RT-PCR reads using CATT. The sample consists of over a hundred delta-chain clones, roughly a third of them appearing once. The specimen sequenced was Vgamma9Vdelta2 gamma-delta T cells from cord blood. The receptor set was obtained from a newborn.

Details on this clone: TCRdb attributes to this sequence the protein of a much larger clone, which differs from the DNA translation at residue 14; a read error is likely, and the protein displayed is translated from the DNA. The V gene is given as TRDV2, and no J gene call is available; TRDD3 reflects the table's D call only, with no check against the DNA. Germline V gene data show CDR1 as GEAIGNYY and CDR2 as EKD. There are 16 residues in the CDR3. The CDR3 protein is CACDVLGAQYTDKIIF. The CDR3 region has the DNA TGTGCCTGTGACGTACTGGGGGCCCAGTACACCGATAAAATCATCTTT.

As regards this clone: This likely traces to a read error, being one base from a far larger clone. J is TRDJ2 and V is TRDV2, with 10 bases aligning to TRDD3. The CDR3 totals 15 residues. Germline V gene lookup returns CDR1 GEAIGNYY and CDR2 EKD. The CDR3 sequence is CACDVLGDLTAKLFF. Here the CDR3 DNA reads TGTGCCTGTGACGTACTGGGGGATTTGACAGCAAAACTCTTCTTT.

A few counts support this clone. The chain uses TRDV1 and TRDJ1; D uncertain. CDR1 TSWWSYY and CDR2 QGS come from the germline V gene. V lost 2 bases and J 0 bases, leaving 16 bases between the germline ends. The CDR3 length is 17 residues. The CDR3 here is CALGETALNSYTDKLIF. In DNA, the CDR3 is TGTGCTCTTGGGGAAACCGCCCTAAACTCATACACCGATAAACTCATCTTT.

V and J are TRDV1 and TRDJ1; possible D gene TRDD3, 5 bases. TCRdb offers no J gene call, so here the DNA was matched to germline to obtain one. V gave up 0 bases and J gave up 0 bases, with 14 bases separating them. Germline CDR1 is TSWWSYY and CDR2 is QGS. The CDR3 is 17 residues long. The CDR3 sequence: CALGELRRGPYTDKLIF. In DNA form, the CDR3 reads TGTGCTCTTGGGGAACTTCGCCGGGGACCTTACACCGATAAACTCATCTTT.

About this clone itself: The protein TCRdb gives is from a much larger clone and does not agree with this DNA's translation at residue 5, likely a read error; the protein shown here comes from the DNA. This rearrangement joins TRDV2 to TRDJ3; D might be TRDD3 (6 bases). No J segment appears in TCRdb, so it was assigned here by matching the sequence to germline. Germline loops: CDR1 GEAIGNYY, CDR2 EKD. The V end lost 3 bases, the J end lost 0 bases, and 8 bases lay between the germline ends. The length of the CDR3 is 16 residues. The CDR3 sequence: CACDGGSSWDTRQMFF. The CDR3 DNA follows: TGTGCCTGTGACGGGGGGAGCTCCTGGGACACCCGACAGATGTTTTTC.

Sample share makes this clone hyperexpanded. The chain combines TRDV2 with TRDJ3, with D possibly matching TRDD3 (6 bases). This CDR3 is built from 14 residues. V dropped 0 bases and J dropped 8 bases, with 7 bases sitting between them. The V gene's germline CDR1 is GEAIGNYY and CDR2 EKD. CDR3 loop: CACDTWGYTRQMFF. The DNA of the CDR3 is TGTGCCTGTGACACCTGGGGATACACCCGACAGATGTTTTTC.

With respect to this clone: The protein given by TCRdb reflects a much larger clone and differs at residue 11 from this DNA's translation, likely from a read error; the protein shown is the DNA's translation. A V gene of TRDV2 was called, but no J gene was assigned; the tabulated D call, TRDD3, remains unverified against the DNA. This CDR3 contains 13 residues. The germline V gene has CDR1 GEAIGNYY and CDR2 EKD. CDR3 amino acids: CACDMPGGYKRIF. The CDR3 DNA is TGTGCCTGTGACATGCCTGGGGGCTATAAACGCATCTTT.

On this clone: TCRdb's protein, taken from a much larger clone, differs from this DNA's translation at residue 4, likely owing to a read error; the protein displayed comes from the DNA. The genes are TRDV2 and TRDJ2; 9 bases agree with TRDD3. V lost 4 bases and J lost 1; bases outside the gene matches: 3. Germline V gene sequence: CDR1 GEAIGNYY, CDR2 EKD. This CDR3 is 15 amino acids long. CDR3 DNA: TGTGCCTGTGAAGTACTGGGGGATTTGACAGCACAACTCTTCTTT. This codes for CACEVLGDLTAQLFF.

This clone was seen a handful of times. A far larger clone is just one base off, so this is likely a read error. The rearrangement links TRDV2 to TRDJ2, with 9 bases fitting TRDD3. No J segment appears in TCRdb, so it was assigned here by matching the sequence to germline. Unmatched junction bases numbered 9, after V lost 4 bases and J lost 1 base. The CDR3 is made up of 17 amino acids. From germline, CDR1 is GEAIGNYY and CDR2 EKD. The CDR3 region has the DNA TGTGCCTGTGATGTACGGGGGGATACTCTTTTGACAGCACAACTCTTCTTT. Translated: CACDVRGDTLLTAQLFF.

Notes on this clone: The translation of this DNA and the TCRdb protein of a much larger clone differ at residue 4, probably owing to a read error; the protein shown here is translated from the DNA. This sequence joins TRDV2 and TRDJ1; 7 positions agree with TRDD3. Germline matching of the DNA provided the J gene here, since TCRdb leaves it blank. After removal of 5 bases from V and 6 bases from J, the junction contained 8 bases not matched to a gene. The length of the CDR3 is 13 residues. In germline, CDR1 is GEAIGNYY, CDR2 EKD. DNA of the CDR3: TGTGCCTGTGGCATGCCTGGGGGCTATAAACTCATCTTT. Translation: CACGMPGGYKLIF.

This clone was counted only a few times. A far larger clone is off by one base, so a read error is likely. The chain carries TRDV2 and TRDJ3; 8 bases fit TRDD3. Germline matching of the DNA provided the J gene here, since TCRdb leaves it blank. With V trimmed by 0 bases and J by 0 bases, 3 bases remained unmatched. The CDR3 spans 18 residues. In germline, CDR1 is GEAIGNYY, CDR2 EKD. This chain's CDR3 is CACDTSWGSSWDTRQMFF. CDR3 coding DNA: TGTGCCTGTGACACCTCCTGGGGGAGCTCCTGGGACACCCGACAGATGTTTTTC.

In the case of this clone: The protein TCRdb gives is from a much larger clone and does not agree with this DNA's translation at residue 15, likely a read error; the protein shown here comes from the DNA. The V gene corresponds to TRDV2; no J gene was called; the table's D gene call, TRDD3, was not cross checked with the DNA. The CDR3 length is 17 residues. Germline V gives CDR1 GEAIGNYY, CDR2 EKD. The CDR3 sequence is CACDVLGDTLLTAQPFF. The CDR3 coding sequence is TGTGCCTGTGATGTACTGGGGGATACTCTTTTGACAGCACAACCCTTCTTT.

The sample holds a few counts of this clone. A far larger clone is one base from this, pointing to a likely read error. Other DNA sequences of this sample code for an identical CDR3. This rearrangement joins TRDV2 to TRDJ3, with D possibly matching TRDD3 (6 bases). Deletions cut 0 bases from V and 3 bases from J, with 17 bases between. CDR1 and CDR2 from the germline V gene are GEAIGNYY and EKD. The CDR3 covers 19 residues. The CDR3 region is CACDTVGGGRVWDTRQMFF. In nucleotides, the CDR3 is TGTGCCTGTGACACCGTTGGGGGGGGCAGGGTCTGGGACACCCGACAGATGTTTTTC.

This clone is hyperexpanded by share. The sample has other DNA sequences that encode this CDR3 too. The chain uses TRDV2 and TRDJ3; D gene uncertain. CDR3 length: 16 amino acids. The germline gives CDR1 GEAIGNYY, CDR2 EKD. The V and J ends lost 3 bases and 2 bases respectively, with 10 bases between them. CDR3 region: CACDPPGTWDTRQMFF. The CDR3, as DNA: TGTGCCTGTGACCCCCCTGGAACCTGGGACACCCGACAGATGTTTTTC.

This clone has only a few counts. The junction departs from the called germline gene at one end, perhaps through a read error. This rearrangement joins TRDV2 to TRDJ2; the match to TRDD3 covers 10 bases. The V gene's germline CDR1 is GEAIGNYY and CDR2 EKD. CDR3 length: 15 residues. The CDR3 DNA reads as TGTGCCTGTGACAAACTGGGGGATTTGCCAGCACAACTCTTCTTT. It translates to CACDKLGDLPAQLFF.

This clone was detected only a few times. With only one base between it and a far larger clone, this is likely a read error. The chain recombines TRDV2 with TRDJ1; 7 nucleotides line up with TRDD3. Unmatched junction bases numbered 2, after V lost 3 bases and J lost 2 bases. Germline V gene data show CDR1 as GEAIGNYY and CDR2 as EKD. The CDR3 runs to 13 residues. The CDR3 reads CACDSWGTDKLIF. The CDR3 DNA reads TGTGCCTGTGACTCCTGGGGGACCGATAAACTCATCTTT.

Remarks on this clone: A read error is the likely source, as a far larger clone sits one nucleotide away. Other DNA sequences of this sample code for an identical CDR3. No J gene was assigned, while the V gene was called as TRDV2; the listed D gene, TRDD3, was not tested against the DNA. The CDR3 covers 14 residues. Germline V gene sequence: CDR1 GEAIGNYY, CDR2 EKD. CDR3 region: CACDETGGTDKLIF. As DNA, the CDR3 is TGTGCCTGTGACGAGACTGGGGGCACCGATAAACTCATCTTC.

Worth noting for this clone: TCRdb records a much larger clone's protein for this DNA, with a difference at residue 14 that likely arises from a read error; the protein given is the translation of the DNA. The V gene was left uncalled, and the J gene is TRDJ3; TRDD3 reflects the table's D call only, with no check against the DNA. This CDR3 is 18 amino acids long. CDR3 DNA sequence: TGTGCCTGTGACAAGCTGGGGGCCTCCTCCTGGGACACCCTACAGATGTTTTTC. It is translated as CACDKLGASSWDTLQMFF.

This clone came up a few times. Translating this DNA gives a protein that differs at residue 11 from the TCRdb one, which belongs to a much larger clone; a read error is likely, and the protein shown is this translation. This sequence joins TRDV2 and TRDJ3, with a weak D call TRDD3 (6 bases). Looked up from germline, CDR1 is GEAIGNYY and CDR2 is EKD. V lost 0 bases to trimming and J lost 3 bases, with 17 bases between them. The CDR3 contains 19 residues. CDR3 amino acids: CACDTVGGGRFWDTRQMFF. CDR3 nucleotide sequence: TGTGCCTGTGACACCGTTGGTGGGGGCAGGTTCTGGGACACCCGACAGATGTTTTTC.

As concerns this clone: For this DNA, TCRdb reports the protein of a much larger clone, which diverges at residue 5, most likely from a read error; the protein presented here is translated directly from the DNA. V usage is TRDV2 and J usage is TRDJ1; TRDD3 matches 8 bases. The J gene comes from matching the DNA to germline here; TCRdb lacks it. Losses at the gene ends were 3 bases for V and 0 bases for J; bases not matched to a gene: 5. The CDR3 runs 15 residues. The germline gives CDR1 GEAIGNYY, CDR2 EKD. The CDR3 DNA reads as TGTGCCTGTGACGTACTGGGGGTTCACACCGATAAACTCATCTTT. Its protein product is CACDVLGVHTDKLIF.

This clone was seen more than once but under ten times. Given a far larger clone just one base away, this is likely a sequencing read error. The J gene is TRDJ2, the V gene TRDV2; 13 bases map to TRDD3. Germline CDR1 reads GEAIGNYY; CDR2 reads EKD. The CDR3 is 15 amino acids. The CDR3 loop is CAWDILGDTPAQLFF. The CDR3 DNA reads TGTGCCTGGGACATACTGGGGGATACGCCAGCACAACTCTTCTTT.

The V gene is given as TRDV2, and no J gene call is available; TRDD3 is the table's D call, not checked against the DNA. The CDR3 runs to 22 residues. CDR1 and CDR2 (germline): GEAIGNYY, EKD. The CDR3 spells CACDTSRHRQLPGDTGTDKPIF. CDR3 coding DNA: TGTGCCTGTGACACTAGCCGGCATCGACAACTACCGGGGGATACGGGGACCGATAAACCCATCTTT.

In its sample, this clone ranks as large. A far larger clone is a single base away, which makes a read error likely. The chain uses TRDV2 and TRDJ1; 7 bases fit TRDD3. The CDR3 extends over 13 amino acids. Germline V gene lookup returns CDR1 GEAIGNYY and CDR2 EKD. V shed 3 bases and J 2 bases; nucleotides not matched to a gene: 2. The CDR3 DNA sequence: TGTGCCTGTGACGCCTGGGGGACCGATAAACTCATCTTT. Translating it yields CACDAWGTDKLIF.

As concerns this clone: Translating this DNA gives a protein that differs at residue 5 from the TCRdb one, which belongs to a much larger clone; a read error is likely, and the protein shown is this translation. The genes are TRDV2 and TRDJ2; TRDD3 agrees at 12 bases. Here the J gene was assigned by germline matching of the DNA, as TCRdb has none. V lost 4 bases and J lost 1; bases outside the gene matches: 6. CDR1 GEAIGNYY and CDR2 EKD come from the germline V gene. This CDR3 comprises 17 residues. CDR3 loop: CACDALGDTLLTAQLFF. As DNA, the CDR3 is TGTGCCTGTGATGCACTGGGGGATACTCTTTTGACAGCACAACTCTTCTTT.

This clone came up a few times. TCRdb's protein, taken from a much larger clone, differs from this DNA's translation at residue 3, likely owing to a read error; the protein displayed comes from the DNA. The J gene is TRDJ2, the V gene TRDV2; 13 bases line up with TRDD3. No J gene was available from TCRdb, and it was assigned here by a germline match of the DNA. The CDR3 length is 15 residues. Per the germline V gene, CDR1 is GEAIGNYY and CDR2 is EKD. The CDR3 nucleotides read TGTGCCAGTGACATACTGGGGGATACGCCAGCACAACTCTTCTTT. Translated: CASDILGDTPAQLFF.

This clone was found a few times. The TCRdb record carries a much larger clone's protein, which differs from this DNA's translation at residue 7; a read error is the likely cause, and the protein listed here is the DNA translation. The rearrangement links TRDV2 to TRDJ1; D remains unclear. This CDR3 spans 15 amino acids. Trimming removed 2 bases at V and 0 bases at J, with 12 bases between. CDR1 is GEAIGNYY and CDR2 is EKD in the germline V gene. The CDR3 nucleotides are TGTGCCTGTGACATACTGTGGGTTCACACCGATAAACTCATCTTT. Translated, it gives CACDILWVHTDKLIF.

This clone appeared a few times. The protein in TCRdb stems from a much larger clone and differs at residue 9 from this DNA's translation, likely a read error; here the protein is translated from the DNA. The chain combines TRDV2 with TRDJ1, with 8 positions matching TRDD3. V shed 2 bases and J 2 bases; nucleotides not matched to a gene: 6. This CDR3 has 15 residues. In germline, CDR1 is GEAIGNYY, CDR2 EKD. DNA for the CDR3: TGTGCCTGTGACATACTGGGGGTTCAAACCGATAAACTCATCTTT. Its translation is CACDILGVQTDKLIF.

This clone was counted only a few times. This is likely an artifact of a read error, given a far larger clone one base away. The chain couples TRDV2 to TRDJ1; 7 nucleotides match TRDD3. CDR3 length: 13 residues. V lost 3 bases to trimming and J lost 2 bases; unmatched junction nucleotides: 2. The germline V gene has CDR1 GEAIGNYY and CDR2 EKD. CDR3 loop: CACDPWGTDKLIF. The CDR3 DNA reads TGTGCCTGTGACCCCTGGGGGACCGATAAACTCATCTTT.

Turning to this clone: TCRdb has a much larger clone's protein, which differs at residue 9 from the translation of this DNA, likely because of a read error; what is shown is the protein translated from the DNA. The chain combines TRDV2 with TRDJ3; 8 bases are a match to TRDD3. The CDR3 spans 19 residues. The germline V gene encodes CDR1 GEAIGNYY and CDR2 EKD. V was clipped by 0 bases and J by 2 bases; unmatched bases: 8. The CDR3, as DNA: TGTGCCTGTGACACCTTACTGGGGGGTATGACCTGGGACACCCGACAGATGTTTTTC. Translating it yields CACDTLLGGMTWDTRQMFF.

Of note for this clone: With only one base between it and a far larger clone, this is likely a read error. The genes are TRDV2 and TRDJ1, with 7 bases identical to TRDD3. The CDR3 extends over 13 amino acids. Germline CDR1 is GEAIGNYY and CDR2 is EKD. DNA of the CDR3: TGTGCCTGTGACACCTGGGGGACCGATGAACTCATCTTT. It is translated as CACDTWGTDELIF.

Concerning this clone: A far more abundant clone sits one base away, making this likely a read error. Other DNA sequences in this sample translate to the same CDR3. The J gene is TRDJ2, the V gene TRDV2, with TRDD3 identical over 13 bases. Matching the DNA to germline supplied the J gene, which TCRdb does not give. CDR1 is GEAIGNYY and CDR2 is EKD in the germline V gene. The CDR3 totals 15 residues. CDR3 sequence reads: CACDILGDTPAQLFF. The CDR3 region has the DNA TGTGCATGTGACATACTGGGGGATACGCCAGCACAACTCTTCTTT.